This TCR beta chain was found in a study of CD8+CD57+ T cells in acquired aplastic anemia. Study details: On average, sorted CD4+ and CD8+ cells gave 3.2 ug of DNA.

Template material for TCR beta VDJ and CDR3 profiling consisted of genomic DNA. One entry per CDR3 protein results from TCRdb running MiXCR on the reads. Counted here are about 200,000 distinct CDR3 sequences, around three fifths occurring once; the ten biggest clones make up about three fifths. The count of this clonotype is one. Its antigen remains unidentified. Patients chosen for sequencing had shown CD8+CD57+ cell expansion by flow cytometry. In all patients, the disease was severe acquired aplastic anemia. Whole-study findings and limits: Patients did not significantly differ from controls in CD8+ Simpson's diversity.

Source material: sorted CD4+, CD8+, or CD8+CD57+ T cells (not recorded which) from PBMCs. This clonotype originated in a human donor with aplastic anemia.

The CDR3 region has the DNA TGTGCCAGCAGCTTGGCCGGGGTCGGGGAGCTGTTTTTT. This sequence encodes CASSLAGVGELFF. The rearrangement links TRBV2 to TRBJ2-2; weak D call: TRBD2 (5 bases). Trimming removed 6 bases at V and 7 bases at J, with 12 bases between. Per germline, CDR1 SNHLY and CDR2 FYNNEI. This CDR3 spans 13 amino acids.